This T cell receptor beta chain was identified during a study of Graves' ophthalmopathy and Graves' hyperthyroidism. Study as a whole: The authors defined stable hyperthyroidism as no ophthalmopathy within 18 months of follow-up.

Researchers took RNA transcripts and amplified TCR beta CDR3 regions from them. The authors performed first-round RT-PCR with HTBI primers and then a second-round multiplex PCR. MiXCR, run by TCRdb on the multiplex PCR reads, gives a single entry per CDR3 protein. The sample contains approximately 540,000 distinct CDR3 sequences, 35% to 45% of which appear only once. Serum thyroxine and TRAb, along with clinical symptoms, thyroid ultrasound and orbital computed tomography, were what diagnosis relied on. Sequenced: peripheral blood or thyroid tissue (not recorded which). The receptor comes from an adult man with Graves' hyperthyroidism.

Here the CDR3 DNA reads TGTGCCAGCAGTGGGGGACCTGGCGGCTACACCTTC. Encoded protein: CASSGGPGGYTF. This chain connects TRBV25-1 to TRBJ1-2, with D possibly TRBD1 on 5 matching bases. The V end was cut by 4 bases, the J end by 8 bases, with 11 bases between. CDR3 length: 12 amino acids. Germline loops: CDR1 MGHDK, CDR2 SYGVNS.